One and the same sample provided the 12 T cell receptor beta chains below, sequenced in a study of blood T cell repertoires in COVID-19. Data came from immunoSEQ multiplex PCR; TCRdb stores just in-frame clones and leaves some out. The sample yields 280,000 or so clones, around 90% seen once. Sequencing was carried out using PBMCs or T cells enriched from blood (not recorded which). The source of these receptors is a woman between 18 and 30 years old with acute COVID-19.

This rearrangement joins TRBV10-3 to TRBJ1-5; 9 bases map to TRBD1. V trimming: 3 bases; J trimming: 7 bases; junction bases outside the gene matches: 4. The CDR3 is made up of 14 amino acids. Germline CDR1 and CDR2: ENHRY and SYGVKD. The CDR3 spells CAISDTGGRQPQHF. In nucleotides, the CDR3 is TGTGCCATCAGTGACACAGGGGGCAGGCAGCCCCAGCATTTT.

The rearrangement links TRBV6-2 or TRBV6-3 to TRBJ2-6; 7 nucleotides align to TRBD1. The CDR3 consists of 17 residues. V shed 2 bases, J shed 1 base, and the junction held 5 bases outside the gene matches. CDR1 and CDR2 from the germline V gene are MNHEY and SVGEGT. CDR3: CASSYLPGGSGANVLTF. CDR3 sequence (DNA): TGTGCCAGCAGTTACCTCCCAGGGGGATCTGGGGCCAACGTCCTGACTTTC.

The chain couples TRBV18 to TRBJ1-2, with 9 bases fitting TRBD1. Germline V gives CDR1 KGHSH, CDR2 LQKENI. The CDR3 spans 15 residues. Losses at the gene ends were 2 bases for V and 4 bases for J; bases not matched to a gene: 5. The CDR3: CASSPGDRGGYGYTF. CDR3 bases: TGTGCCAGCTCACCAGGAGACAGGGGGGGCTATGGCTACACCTTC. Drawing the rest from reference TRBV18 and TRBJ1-2, the complete variable domain is NAGVMQNPRHLVRRRGQEARLRCSPMKGHSHVYWYRQLPEEGLKFMVYLQKENIIDESGMPKERFSAEFPKEGPSILRIQQVVRGDSAAYFCASSPGDRGGYGYTFGSGTRLTVV.

This chain uses TRBV28 with TRBJ1-5; D call uncertain. This CDR3 is 12 amino acids long. CDR1 MDHEN and CDR2 SYDVKM come from the germline V gene. Trimming removed 4 bases at V and 4 bases at J, with 5 bases between. This CDR3 reads CASSYENQPQHF. The DNA of the CDR3 is TGTGCCAGCAGTTACGAGAATCAGCCCCAGCATTTT. Full variable domain (rest looked up from reference TRBV28 and TRBJ1-5): DVKVTQSSRYLVKRTGEKVFLECVQDMDHENMFWYRQDPGLGLRLIYFSYDVKMKEKGDIPEGYSVSREKKERFSLILESASTNQTSMYLCASSYENQPQHFGDGTRLSIL.

V usage is TRBV4-2 and J usage is TRBJ1-6; D uncertain. This CDR3 comprises 17 residues. Germline V gene lookup returns CDR1 LGHNA and CDR2 YNFKEQ. Trimming left V 0 bases short and J 5 bases short, with 14 bases between. The CDR3 here is CASSQDWRVSDNSPLHF. The CDR3, as DNA: TGTGCCAGCAGCCAAGATTGGAGGGTGTCGGATAATTCACCCCTCCACTTT.

The chain is built from TRBV12-2 and TRBJ2-1; the table assigns TRBD1, which was not confirmed against the DNA. TRBV12-2 is a documented pseudogene. This CDR3 region has 13 residues. The CDR3 DNA reads as TGTGCGATAAGGGGTTACACCTACAATGAGCAGTTCTTC. This codes for CAIRGYTYNEQFF.

There are a few counts of this clone. The chain is built from TRBV30 and TRBJ2-3; 10 bases match TRBD2. The V gene's germline CDR1 is GTSNPN and CDR2 SVGIG (reference sequence). The trim removed 4 bases at V and 1 base at J, leaving 5 bases unmatched. The CDR3 consists of 15 residues. In DNA, the CDR3 is TGTGCCTGGAAGCGGGAGGGTGGGGGCACAGATACGCAGTATTTT. Translating gives CAWKREGGGTDTQYF.

The V call is TRBV19, the J call TRBJ2-2; the match to TRBD1 covers 9 bases. V shed 6 bases and J 8 bases; nucleotides not matched to a gene: 7. Germline-derived CDR1 and CDR2 are LNHDA and SQIVND (reference sequence). The CDR3 is made up of 14 amino acids. CDR3 sequence reads: CASRSTGGTGELFF. The CDR3 nucleotides are TGTGCCAGTAGATCTACAGGGGGCACTGGGGAGCTGTTTTTT.

The chain is built from TRBV2 and TRBJ1-5, with a possible D match to TRBD1 (6 bases). CDR1 and CDR2 from the germline V gene are SNHLY and FYNNEI. The V end lost 7 bases, the J end lost 6 bases, and 16 bases lay between the germline ends. CDR3 length equals 14 residues. CDR3 in DNA: TGTGCCAGCATGGACCGGACAGCCGGTCAGCCCCAGCATTTT. The encoded protein is CASMDRTAGQPQHF. Based on the CDR3 plus reference TRBV2 and TRBJ1-5, the full variable domain is EPEVTQTPSHQVTQMGQEVILRCVPISNHLYFYWYRQILGQKVEFLVSFYNNEISEKSEIFDDQFSVERPDGSNFTLKIRSTKLEDSAMYFCASMDRTAGQPQHFGDGTRLSIL.

The table lists this clone with a count of one. V and J are TRBV5-1 and TRBJ2-7, with 15 bases identical to TRBD2. J was trimmed by 7 bases and V by 3 bases; bases with no gene match: 14. Germline assignment: CDR1 SGHRS and CDR2 YFSETQ. The CDR3 loop spans 18 amino acids. The chain's CDR3 is CASSSAGLAGGPAGEQYF. The CDR3 DNA is TGCGCCAGCAGCTCGGCGGGACTAGCGGGAGGCCCCGCTGGGGAGCAGTACTTC.

V is TRBV19 and J is TRBJ2-3, with 9 bases matching TRBD2. The junction had 4 bases not matched to a gene; V was cut back by 5 bases and J by 1 base. This CDR3 is built from 15 residues. The germline gives CDR1 LNHDA, CDR2 SQIVND (reference sequence). CDR3 in DNA: TGTGCCAGTAGTGGCGGGGGGGTTGGCACAGATACGCAGTATTTT. Protein: CASSGGGVGTDTQYF.

The V and J genes are TRBV30 and TRBJ2-7; 8 bases agree with TRBD2. Germline CDR1 and CDR2: GTSNPN and SVGIG (reference sequence). The CDR3 sequence is 13 residues long. V lost 4 bases and J lost 2; bases outside the gene matches: 4. As DNA, the CDR3 is TGTGCCTGGAAACTAGCGGAGACCTACGAGCAGTACTTC. This codes for CAWKLAETYEQYF.